These T cell receptor beta chains were read from a single sample in a study of blood T cell repertoires in COVID-19. Produced via immunoSEQ multiplex PCR; TCRdb's table is partial and in-frame only. The data contain about 190,000 clones, 80% to 85% of them singletons. Specimen: peripheral blood. These receptors came from a woman in her thirties or forties with acute or convalescent COVID-19. CDR3s include the opening cysteine and the closing phenylalanine or tryptophan. The D gene is left open where the match is weak. A clone size is listed for some rows: how often the clone was seen (once, few, many), or a class if it is expanded.

d_gene	abundance	j_gene	v_gene	CDR3nt	CDR3aa
TRBD2	.	TRBJ2-2	TRBV19	TGTGCCAGTAGGCCCGGACTAGCGGGAGGGGTTCAGACCGGGGAGCTGTTTTTT	CASRPGLAGGVQTGELFF
.	.	TRBJ2-7	TRBV24-1	TGTGCCACCAGTGAGACTAACCCCTACTACGAGCAGTACTTC	CATSETNPYYEQYF
.	.	TRBJ2-1	TRBV29-1	TGCAGCGTTGAAGCTAGTATTGGGAATGAGCAGTTCTTC	CSVEASIGNEQFF
TRBD1	.	TRBJ2-5	TRBV7-2	TGTGCCAGCAGCTTATATGGCAGGGGGCGACTTCGTCTAGAGACCCAGTACTTC	CASSLYGRGRLRLETQYF
TRBD2	.	TRBJ2-7	TRBV9	TGTGCCAGCAGCTCCCGGAGCGGGGCGTACGAGCAGTACTTC	CASSSRSGAYEQYF
TRBD1	.	TRBJ2-7	TRBV6-4	TGTGCCAGCACCCGGACAGGACATTCCTACGAGCAGTACTTC	CASTRTGHSYEQYF
.	.	TRBJ1-4	TRBV19	TGTGCCAGTAGTACTGGGCCGCCGCGTTCGGTTGAAAAACTGTTTTTT	CASSTGPPRSVEKLFF
.	.	TRBJ2-2	TRBV11-1	TGTGCCAGCAGCCGCGGGGCAGGGAACACCGGGGAGCTGTTTTTT	CASSRGAGNTGELFF
.	few	TRBJ1-2	TRBV12-3/TRBV12-4	TGTGCCAGCAATAGGGGATTTAACTATGGCTACACCTTC	CASNRGFNYGYTF
TRBD1	.	TRBJ1-3	TRBV19	TGTGCCAGTAACGGACAGGCGAACTCTGGAAACACCATATATTTT	CASNGQANSGNTIYF
.	.	TRBJ2-5	TRBV12-3/TRBV12-4	TGTGCCAGCAGTTTCCGGGAGACCCAGTACTTC	CASSFRETQYF
.	.	TRBJ2-5	TRBV30	TGTGCCTTCCGGAGGGCGGGGGCCCTCCAAGAGACCCAGTACTTC	CAFRRAGALQETQYF
TRBD1	.	TRBJ1-1	TRBV15	TGTGCCACCAGCAGGGCGGGACAGGCCACTCGGGGAGCTTTCTTT	CATSRAGQATRGAFF
.	.	TRBJ1-3	TRBV28	TGTGCCAGCAGCCCTCCGGGAGCCTCCAGCTCTGGAAACACCATATATTTT	CASSPPGASSSGNTIYF
TRBD1	.	TRBJ1-5	TRBV6-5	TGTGCCACAAACAGGGGAGTTGGGCAGCCCCAGCATTTT	CATNRGVGQPQHF
TRBD2	few	TRBJ2-2	TRBV3-1/TRBV3-2	TGTGCCAGCAGCCAAGGGCCACTAGCGCGACTCAACACCGGGGAGCTGTTTTTT	CASSQGPLARLNTGELFF
TRBD2	.	TRBJ2-1	TRBV29-1	TGCAGCGTACTAGCGGGGGCTGAGCAGTTCTTC	CSVLAGAEQFF
.	.	TRBJ2-7	TRBV7-2	TGTGCCAGCAGCTTACGTGACAGGACCTACGAGCAGTACTTC	CASSLRDRTYEQYF
TRBD1	few	TRBJ1-4	TRBV27	TGTGCCAGCAGTCGGACAGGGGTCATATTGGGAACTAATGAAAAACTGTTTTTT	CASSRTGVILGTNEKLFF
TRBD2	few	TRBJ2-1	TRBV28	TGTGCCAGCAGCCTTAGCGGGGACTCGGGTGAGCAGTTCTTC	CASSLSGDSGEQFF
TRBD2	.	TRBJ2-3	TRBV4-1	TGCGCCAGCAGCCAAGATCGGGAGCGGGGGGACCGCACAGATACGCAGTATTTT	CASSQDRERGDRTDTQYF
TRBD2	.	TRBJ2-2	TRBV3-1/TRBV3-2	TGTGCCAGCAGCCGGTTTGCGGGAGGTGGCACCGGGGAGCTGTTTTTT	CASSRFAGGGTGELFF
.	.	TRBJ2-7	TRBV4-1	TGCGCCAGCAGCCGAGTTGGACAGTCCTACGAGCAGTACTTC	CASSRVGQSYEQYF
.	once	TRBJ2-1	TRBV29-1	TGCAGCGTTCGAGGCAATGAGCAGTTCTTC	CSVRGNEQFF
TRBD1	.	TRBJ1-1	TRBV6-6	TGTGCCAGCATTCCGACAGGGGGCGCTAGAACTGAAGCTTTCTTT	CASIPTGGARTEAFF
.	.	TRBJ2-1	TRBV25-1	TGTGCCAGCAGTGAATCGTTCTACAATGAGCAGTTCTTC	CASSESFYNEQFF
TRBD2	.	TRBJ2-1	TRBV4-2	TGTGCCAGCAGCCAAGGAGACCCACTAGCGGATGAGCAGTTCTTC	CASSQGDPLADEQFF
.	.	TRBJ1-1	TRBV13	TGTGCCAGCAACTCGCTAGGGGGGGCAGGTGAAGCTTTCTTT	CASNSLGGAGEAFF
.	few	TRBJ2-1	TRBV28	TGTGCCAGCAAACCGGGACACCGGAATGAGCAGTTCTTC	CASKPGHRNEQFF
.	.	TRBJ2-7	TRBV19	TGTGCCAGTAGTATAGGACAGAGCTACGAGCAGTACTTC	CASSIGQSYEQYF
.	.	TRBJ1-2	TRBV28	TGTGCCAGCAGTCGGAGGGAAGCTAACTATGGCTACACCTTC	CASSRREANYGYTF
.	.	TRBJ1-2	TRBV7-9	TGTGCCAGCAGCCCGATGGGGAGTTCTAACTATGGCTACACCTTC	CASSPMGSSNYGYTF
TRBD1	.	TRBJ1-6	TRBV5-6	TGTGCCAGCAGCTGGGGGTCCGGGACAGGGGATTTCGATAATTCACCCCTCCACTTT	CASSWGSGTGDFDNSPLHF
TRBD1	.	TRBJ1-1	TRBV25-1	TGTGCCAGCAGTGACCCAGGGGGCCTTCGTCGAGCTTTCTTT	CASSDPGGLRRAFF
TRBD1	.	TRBJ1-6	TRBV2	TGTGCCAGCAGACCGACAGGGTCATCACCCCTCCACTTT	CASRPTGSSPLHF
.	once	TRBJ2-1	TRBV7-2	TGTGCCAGCAGCCAGGGGTTTTGGGACAATGAGCAGTTCTTC	CASSQGFWDNEQFF
TRBD2	.	TRBJ2-7	TRBV19	TGTGCCAGTAGTACCTCATTAGCGGGGTATTACGAGCAGTACTTC	CASSTSLAGYYEQYF
TRBD1	.	TRBJ1-2	TRBV19	TGTGCCAGTAGTGTCGACAGGGGCAGGGGCTACACCTTC	CASSVDRGRGYTF
.	.	TRBJ1-1	TRBV5-1	TGCGCCAGCAGCTTGGAGTCTACTGGTGCGGCTTTCTTT	CASSLESTGAAFF
TRBD1	.	TRBJ2-5	TRBV5-1	TGCGCCAGCAGCCCTTGGGGGACAGAAGAGACCCAGTACTTC	CASSPWGTEETQYF
.	once	TRBJ1-6	TRBV6-5	TGTGCCATACGGGGGAGCTATAATTCACCCCTCCACTTT	CAIRGSYNSPLHF
.	.	TRBJ2-2	TRBV7-2	TGTGCCAGCAGCGGACAGCCAAACACCGGGGAGCTGTTTTTT	CASSGQPNTGELFF
.	.	TRBJ2-1	TRBV29-1	TGCAGCGTTTCAAGGGGGAGTCGGAGTGAGCAGTTCTTC	CSVSRGSRSEQFF
TRBD1	.	TRBJ1-4	TRBV2	TGTGCCAGCAGTGAAAACAGGGGTGCTAATGAAAAACTGTTTTTT	CASSENRGANEKLFF
.	.	TRBJ2-7	TRBV5-1	TGCGCCAGCAGCTACAGGGCGATGGTAACCAACTCCGAGCAGTACTTC	CASSYRAMVTNSEQYF
.	.	TRBJ1-5	TRBV6-5	TGTGCCAGCGCCGCGGGGTATCGACAGCCCCAGCATTTT	CASAAGYRQPQHF
.	few	TRBJ1-6	TRBV6-5	TGTGCCACCCGCCCCGGGGGGCTCGATAATTCACCCCTCCACTTT	CATRPGGLDNSPLHF
.	.	TRBJ2-5	TRBV18	TGTGCCAGCTCAAAGGTCTCGGGTAACCAAGAGACCCAGTACTTC	CASSKVSGNQETQYF
.	.	TRBJ2-1	TRBV5-1	TGCGCCAGCAGCTTGGGCAAAACGGGGATTAACAATGAGCAGTTCTTC	CASSLGKTGINNEQFF
TRBD2	.	TRBJ2-7	TRBV4-2	TGTGCCAGCGCTCCACTAGCGGGAGGGCCCTACGAGCAGTACTTC	CASAPLAGGPYEQYF
.	few	TRBJ1-6	TRBV7-3	TGTGCCAGCAGCTTAGACAGCTATAATTCACCCCTCCACTTT	CASSLDSYNSPLHF
TRBD1	.	TRBJ2-7	TRBV6-6	TGTGCCAGCAGTTATTCAGGGACAGGGACCGACGAGCAGTACTTC	CASSYSGTGTDEQYF
.	once	TRBJ2-2	TRBV19	TGTGCCAGCCGAAGGACATTGTCGTGGGGGCGAAGGGGGTCCGGGGAGCTGTTTTTT	CASRRTLSWGRRGSGELFF
.	.	TRBJ2-7	TRBV6-4	TGTGCCAGCAGTCTTTTACGGGGGTACTTC	CASSLLRGYF
.	.	TRBJ1-5	TRBV2	TGTGCCAGCAGTGAAGCACCTAGATTCGTCAGGGACAATCAGCCCCAGCATTTT	CASSEAPRFVRDNQPQHF
TRBD1	once	TRBJ2-3	TRBV19	TGTGCCAGTAGTTCCGGACAGGGCTCAGATACGCAGTATTTT	CASSSGQGSDTQYF
.	.	TRBJ2-7	TRBV9	TGTGCCAGCAGCGTAGGAGTAGGCGGGTTATACGAGCAGTACTTC	CASSVGVGGLYEQYF
.	.	TRBJ1-5	TRBV7-9	TGTGCCAGCAGCCCAGTCCAGGGCCAGCCCCAGCATTTT	CASSPVQGQPQHF
TRBD1	.	TRBJ1-2	TRBV7-3	TGTGCCAGCAGCCCAGGGGGAAGGGGAAGCGGCTACACCTTC	CASSPGGRGSGYTF
TRBD1	.	TRBJ1-4	TRBV5-1	TGCGCCAGCAGCCCGGGACAGGGGGTTAACAGCCGCGAAAAACTGTTTTTT	CASSPGQGVNSREKLFF